Presented here are 13 T cell receptor beta chains from one specimen sequenced in a study of siplizumab effects on memory and regulatory T cells. Sequenced by immunoSEQ multiplex PCR; TCRdb stores in-frame clones only, minus some. The sample includes roughly 40,000 clones, approximately 88% seen only once; the top ten take around 0.25%. Sequencing was carried out using naive CD4+ T cells sorted from blood. These receptors came from a human donor in good health.

The V gene is TRBV11-1, the J gene TRBJ1-2, with 10 positions matching TRBD1. The CDR3 sequence is 14 residues long. CDR1 and CDR2 from the germline V gene are SGHAT and FQDESV (reference sequence). J gave up 6 bases and V 5 bases, and 6 bases lay outside the gene matches. In DNA form, the CDR3 reads TGTGCCAGCAGCGCGAGACAGGGGGCGAATGGCTACACCTTC. Residues: CASSARQGANGYTF.

The rearrangement links TRBV5-8 to TRBJ2-5, with 10 bases identical to TRBD2. The CDR3 is 16 amino acids. V lost 4 bases, J lost 5 bases, and 11 bases stayed unmatched. Germline values: CDR1 SGHTS, CDR2 YDEGEE. The CDR3 sequence is CASSPRGSGRVETQYF. DNA of the CDR3: TGTGCCAGCAGCCCCCGAGGGAGCGGGAGGGTGGAGACCCAGTACTTC.

V gene TRBV11-1 combines with J gene TRBJ2-7; D uncertain. The CDR3 has 13 residues. CDR1 SGHAT and CDR2 FQDESV come from the germline V gene (reference sequence). V lost 1 base and J lost 2, with 6 bases in between. The CDR3 DNA is TGTGCCAGCAGCTTAGAACAGACCTACGAGCAGTACTTC. Protein: CASSLEQTYEQYF.

The V gene is TRBV2, the J gene TRBJ2-7; 13 positions agree with TRBD2. The V gene end was trimmed by 6 bases and the J gene end by 5 bases; junction bases not matched to a gene: 7. The CDR3 is made up of 15 amino acids. The germline CDR1 and CDR2 sequences are SNHLY and FYNNEI. This CDR3 reads CASRSGTSGNNEQYF. Written as DNA, the CDR3 is TGTGCCAGCAGATCCGGGACTAGCGGGAACAACGAGCAGTACTTC.

The chain joins TRBV7-2 to TRBJ1-1; no clear D gene. The germline gives CDR1 SGHTA, CDR2 FQGNSA. V shed 3 bases and J shed 1 base, with 9 bases lying between them. The CDR3 is made up of 14 amino acids. The CDR3 DNA reads TGTGCCAGCAGCTTTGGGCTCCGGAACACTGAAGCTTTCTTT. Its translation is CASSFGLRNTEAFF.

The chain is built from TRBV6-1 and TRBJ1-4; D gene unclear. This CDR3 is 14 amino acids long. CDR1 is MNHNS and CDR2 is SASEGT in the germline V gene. V was shortened by 7 bases and J by 3 bases, with 12 bases between the two germline ends. CDR3 bases: TGTGCCAGCACCCCGGGCGGGCCTAATGAAAAACTGTTTTTT. This sequence encodes CASTPGGPNEKLFF.

The chain carries TRBV20-1 and TRBJ2-1, with D unclear. The V end lost 3 bases, the J end lost 9 bases, and 9 bases lay between the germline ends. The CDR3 spans 11 residues. In germline, CDR1 is DFQATT, CDR2 SNEGSKA (reference sequence). The CDR3 here is CSASAVAEQFF. The CDR3 region has the DNA TGCAGTGCTAGTGCCGTGGCTGAGCAGTTCTTC.

The chain is built from TRBV18 and TRBJ1-3, with TRBD1 matching 10 bases. Germline CDR1 reads KGHSH; CDR2 reads LQKENI. V shed 4 bases and J 1 base; nucleotides not matched to a gene: 10. CDR3 size: 18 residues. The CDR3 DNA reads as TGTGCCAGCTCACTCCTGACAGGGGGCTTTTATTCTGGAAACACCATATATTTT. Translated, it gives CASSLLTGGFYSGNTIYF.

The V and J genes are TRBV18 and TRBJ1-4; perhaps TRBD1 as D (6 bases). Per the germline V gene, CDR1 is KGHSH and CDR2 is LQKENI. Trimming shortened V by 3 bases and J by 5 bases, and 10 bases separated the two germline ends. The length of the CDR3 is 14 residues. CDR3 in DNA: TGTGCCAGCTCACCGGGGGGCGGAAATGAAAAACTGTTTTTT. Its protein is CASSPGGGNEKLFF.

The rearrangement joins TRBV5-1 to TRBJ2-3; 8 positions agree with TRBD2. CDR1 and CDR2 (germline): SGHRS, YFSETQ. The CDR3 runs 17 residues. The trim removed 5 bases at V and 1 base at J, leaving 12 bases unmatched. CDR3 nucleotide sequence: TGCGCCAGCAGAGGTTTGAGCGGGGGTTACCGCACAGATACGCAGTATTTT. Encoded protein: CASRGLSGGYRTDTQYF.

CDR3 DNA sequence: TGTGCCAGCGGACAGATCACAGATACGCAGTATTTT. Encoded protein: CASGQITDTQYF. This chain joins TRBV7-9 and TRBJ2-3, with D maybe TRBD1 (6 bases). The CDR3 is made up of 12 amino acids. The germline V and J ends were trimmed by 8 bases and 2 bases, with 8 bases remaining between them. Germline V gene lookup returns CDR1 SEHNR and CDR2 FQNEAQ (reference sequence).

This chain uses TRBV18 with TRBJ1-1, with 10 positions matching TRBD1. Germline lookup yields CDR1 KGHSH and CDR2 LQKENI. The CDR3 is made up of 16 amino acids. With V trimmed by 4 bases and J by 3 bases, 8 bases remained unmatched. The CDR3 coding sequence is TGTGCCAGCTCACGACAACCAGGGACAGGGGACACTGAAGCTTTCTTT. It is translated as CASSRQPGTGDTEAFF. The variable domain in full, with the rest retrieved from reference TRBV18 and TRBJ1-1, is NAGVMQNPRHLVRRRGQEARLRCSPMKGHSHVYWYRQLPEEGLKFMVYLQKENIIDESGMPKERFSAEFPKEGPSILRIQQVVRGDSAAYFCASSRQPGTGDTEAFFGQGTRLTVV.

The chain uses TRBV6-5 and TRBJ2-7; 8 positions match TRBD1. This CDR3 has 14 residues. The J segment lost 2 bases and the V segment lost 5 bases, leaving 5 bases of the junction unmatched. The germline gives CDR1 MNHEY, CDR2 SVGAGI. The CDR3 DNA is TGTGCCAGCAGTAGAACGACAGGGGCCTACGAGCAGTACTTC. This gives the protein CASSRTTGAYEQYF.